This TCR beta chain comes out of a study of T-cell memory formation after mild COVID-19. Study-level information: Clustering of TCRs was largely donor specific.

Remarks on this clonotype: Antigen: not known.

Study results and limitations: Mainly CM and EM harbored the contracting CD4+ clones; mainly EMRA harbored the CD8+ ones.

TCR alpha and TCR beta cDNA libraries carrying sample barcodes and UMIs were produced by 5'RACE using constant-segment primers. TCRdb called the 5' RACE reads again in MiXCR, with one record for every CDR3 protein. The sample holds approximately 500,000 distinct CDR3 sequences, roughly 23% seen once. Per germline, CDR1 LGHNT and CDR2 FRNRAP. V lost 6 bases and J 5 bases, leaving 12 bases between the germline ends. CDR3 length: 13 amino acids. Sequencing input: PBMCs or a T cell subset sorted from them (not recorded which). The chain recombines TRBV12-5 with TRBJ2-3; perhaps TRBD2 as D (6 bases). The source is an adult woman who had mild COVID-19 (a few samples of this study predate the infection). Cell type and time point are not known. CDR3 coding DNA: TGTGCTAGTGGCCTCGACGGGGGAGATACGCAGTATTTT. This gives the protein CASGLDGGDTQYF.